One T cell receptor (beta chain) is described in this entry. Its specificity is not known. This entry comes from a study of tumor and adjacent non-tumor tissue in lung cancer. Germline V gene sequence: CDR1 MNHEY, CDR2 SVGAGI. The CDR3 is 15 amino acids. V was clipped by 8 bases and J by 3 bases; unmatched bases: 5. The template was RNA from unsorted bulk tissue. Distant lung tissue was collected more than 3 cm away from the tumor edge. Chemotherapy-naive patients with new lung cancer underwent thoracic surgery in China, August–November 2014. A modified ARM-PCR protocol with three rounds of nested PCR amplified TCRbeta. MiXCR was run by TCRdb on the multiplex PCR reads, yielding one entry per CDR3 protein. The sample yields 52,000 or so distinct CDR3 sequences, 74% seen once. Overall study results and limits: Compared with tumor, normal lung showed significantly lower TCR diversity. Tumor repertoires had a smaller top 100 clone share than normal lung.

The chain joins TRBV6-5 to TRBJ1-6; 9 bases align to TRBD1. This TCR was recovered from a woman aged 55-75 years with non-small cell lung cancer. Sequencing was performed on distant non-tumor lung tissue. The chain's CDR3 is CASVQTGGYNSPLHF. The CDR3 DNA is TGTGCCAGCGTCCAGACAGGGGGCTATAATTCACCCCTCCACTTT.